The 22 T cell receptor beta chains reported below all come from one sample, sequenced in a study of shared clonotypes between healthy human individuals. Produced via immunoSEQ multiplex PCR; TCRdb's table is partial and in-frame only. The table lists about 820,000 clones, nearly 95% of them singletons, with approximately 25% in the top ten. CD45RO-negative CD8 cells positively selected for CCR7 made up the naive population, which excluded terminally differentiated effector memory CD45RA+ cells. Material: naive CD8+ T cells sorted from blood. The receptors were gathered from a man between 25 and 39 years old in good health.

V gene TRBV6-1 combines with J gene TRBJ2-6; D is unclear. The V end lost 2 bases, the J end lost 0 bases, and 11 bases lay between the germline ends. CDR1 and CDR2 (germline): MNHNS, SASEGT. This CDR3 has 17 amino acids. CDR3 sequence (DNA): TGTGCCAGCAGTGAATATTACACGCACTCTGGGGCCAACGTCCTGACTTTC. It specifies CASSEYYTHSGANVLTF.

V and J are TRBV7-9 and TRBJ2-3; the D is unclear. The CDR3 is 13 residues long. Trimming pared 4 bases from V and 2 bases from J, leaving 7 bases between. In germline, CDR1 is SEHNR, CDR2 FQNEAQ (reference sequence). For the CDR3, the DNA is TGTGCCAGCAGCTATTCCGACACAGATACGCAGTATTTT. It codes for CASSYSDTDTQYF.

The V gene is TRBV9, the J gene TRBJ1-2; tentatively, D is TRBD1 (6 bases). Germline-derived CDR1 and CDR2 are SGDLS and YYNGEE. Between the trimmed V and J ends, which lost 0 bases and 6 bases, there was a span of 9 bases. This CDR3 region has 13 residues. The CDR3 coding sequence is TGTGCCAGCAGCGTAGGACAGGTCCATGGCTACACCTTC. Encoded protein: CASSVGQVHGYTF.

The chain is built from TRBV7-9 and TRBJ2-1; possibly TRBD2 for D (6 bases). This CDR3 has 12 amino acids. Germline values: CDR1 SEHNR, CDR2 FQNEAQ (reference sequence). Trimming cost V 5 bases and J 15 bases, with 17 bases left between them. This CDR3 is CASSPDGLIPFF. CDR3 DNA sequence: TGTGCCAGCAGCCCAGACGGACTAATCCCGTTCTTC.

The chain recombines TRBV7-9 with TRBJ2-7, with a weak D call TRBD1 (6 bases). The V end was cut by 4 bases, the J end by 6 bases, with 19 bases between. The CDR3 has 15 amino acids. Germline V gene data show CDR1 as SEHNR and CDR2 as FQNEAQ (reference sequence). The CDR3 nucleotides read TGTGCCAGCAGCTCTAGCAGGGGACGGGGCGCCGAGCAGTACTTC. This gives the protein CASSSSRGRGAEQYF.

This chain uses TRBV28 with TRBJ2-7; 11 bases fit TRBD1. CDR3 length: 18 residues. V lost 3 bases and J lost 3; bases outside the gene matches: 13. CDR1 is MDHEN and CDR2 is SYDVKM in the germline V gene. The CDR3 sequence: CASSFLLVLGTGGYEQYF. Written as DNA, the CDR3 is TGTGCCAGCAGTTTTTTGTTGGTTTTAGGGACAGGGGGCTACGAGCAGTACTTC.

This sequence joins TRBV19 and TRBJ2-1; D is undetermined. The CDR3 runs 13 residues. V was cut by 3 bases and J by 8 bases, with 11 bases left in between. Germline V gene data show CDR1 as LNHDA and CDR2 as SQIVND (reference sequence). The CDR3 DNA reads TGTGCCAGTAGTATTTACCCACGACATGAGCAGTTCTTC. Translation gives CASSIYPRHEQFF.

V is TRBV9 and J is TRBJ2-1, with TRBD2 as a possible D gene (5 bases). This CDR3 spans 14 amino acids. CDR1 is SGDLS and CDR2 is YYNGEE in the germline V gene. The V end was cut by 0 bases, the J end by 8 bases, with 12 bases between. For the CDR3, the DNA is TGTGCCAGCAGCGTAGATCTAGCCGCCGATGAGCAGTTCTTC. Translated, it gives CASSVDLAADEQFF.

This clone has only one observation. The J gene is TRBJ1-1, the V gene TRBV10-3, with TRBD1 as a possible D gene (5 bases). The V end lost 6 bases, the J end lost 6 bases, and 11 bases lay between the germline ends. Looked up from germline, CDR1 is ENHRY and CDR2 is SYGVKD. This CDR3 comprises 12 residues. The CDR3 protein is CAIRGTAPEAFF. The CDR3 DNA sequence: TGTGCCATCAGGGGGACCGCGCCTGAAGCTTTCTTT.

The V and J genes are TRBV29-1 and TRBJ2-1, with D hard to call. V was shortened by 8 bases and J by 7 bases, with 12 bases between the two germline ends. CDR1 and CDR2 (germline): SQVTM, ANQGSEA. The length of the CDR3 is 11 residues. This CDR3 reads CSTPWKNEQFF. The DNA of the CDR3 is TGCAGCACCCCTTGGAAGAATGAGCAGTTCTTC.

CDR3 nucleotide sequence: TGTGCCAGCAGCGGTAGAGGTACTCTCCCTTACGAGCAGTACTTC. Its protein is CASSGRGTLPYEQYF. The chain combines TRBV9 with TRBJ2-7; D unresolved. CDR1 and CDR2 (germline): SGDLS, YYNGEE. The CDR3 runs 15 residues. The V end lost 3 bases, the J end lost 4 bases, and 17 bases lay between the germline ends. Combining the CDR3 with reference TRBV9 and TRBJ2-7 gives the whole variable domain DSGVTQTPKHLITATGQRVTLRCSPRSGDLSVYWYQQSLDQGLQFLIQYYNGEERAKGNILERFSAQQFPDLHSELNLSSLELGDSALYFCASSGRGTLPYEQYFGPGTRLTVT.

The chain joins TRBV5-6 to TRBJ1-5, with 7 positions matching TRBD1. CDR1 is SGHDT and CDR2 is YYEEEE in the germline V gene. This CDR3 has 13 residues. With V trimmed by 5 bases and J by 7 bases, 6 bases remained unmatched. The CDR3 DNA sequence: TGTGCCAGCAGTTCCACAGGGGTCCAGCCCCAGCATTTT. Protein: CASSSTGVQPQHF.

The chain combines TRBV7-9 with TRBJ1-2; D possibly corresponds to TRBD1 (5 bases). From germline, CDR1 is SEHNR and CDR2 FQNEAQ (reference sequence). The length of the CDR3 is 16 residues. Trimming stripped 3 bases from V and 5 bases from J, with 19 bases between. CDR3 sequence reads: CASSLERTRQIYGYTF. The CDR3 DNA is TGTGCCAGCAGCTTGGAGCGGACACGGCAGATTTATGGCTACACCTTC. Supplemented by reference TRBV7-9 and TRBJ1-2, the full variable domain reads DTGVSQNPRHKITKRGQNVTFRCDPISEHNRLYWYRQTLGQGPEFLTYFQNEAQLEKSRLLSDRFSAERPKGSFSTLEIQRTEQGDSAMYLCASSLERTRQIYGYTFGSGTRLTVV.

About this clone: Other nucleotide sequences from this sample produce the same CDR3. J is TRBJ1-5 and V is TRBV13; D ambiguous. CDR1 PRHDT and CDR2 FYEKMQ come from the germline V gene (reference sequence). This CDR3 contains 12 residues. Trimming took off 0 bases at V and 6 bases at J, with 3 bases between the two ends. The CDR3 DNA follows: TGTGCCAGCAGCTTAGGAGGTCAGCCCCAGCATTTT. This encodes CASSLGGQPQHF.

The chain carries TRBV4-1 and TRBJ2-7, with D unclear. The CDR3 covers 15 residues. V was cut by 0 bases and J by 5 bases, with 14 bases left in between. Per germline, CDR1 MGHRA and CDR2 YSYEKL. CDR3 protein: CASSQDAPPSNEQYF. The CDR3 coding sequence is TGCGCCAGCAGCCAAGATGCCCCCCCCTCGAACGAGCAGTACTTC.

This chain joins TRBV11-2 and TRBJ2-7; TRBD2 aligns across 15 bases. Germline assignment: CDR1 SGHAT and CDR2 FQNNGV. Trimming took 4 bases from V and 5 from J; bases not matched to a gene: 9. This CDR3 region has 17 residues. Written as DNA, the CDR3 is TGTGCCAGCAGCTCCGCGGGACTAGCGGGAGGAATGAACGAGCAGTACTTC. It is translated as CASSSAGLAGGMNEQYF.

J is TRBJ1-3 and V is TRBV4-1; TRBD1 agrees at 7 bases. This CDR3 region has 17 residues. With 1 base clipped from V and 4 bases from J, the junction kept 10 bases outside the gene matches. Germline V gene sequence: CDR1 MGHRA, CDR2 YSYEKL. CDR3 in amino acids: CASSQGITGERGNTIYF. Written as DNA, the CDR3 is TGCGCCAGCAGCCAAGGAATCACAGGGGAAAGAGGAAACACCATATATTTT.

The chain joins TRBV30 to TRBJ1-4; TRBD1 aligns across 9 bases. Trimming removed 4 bases from V and 8 bases from J; junction bases left unmatched: 5. Germline-derived CDR1 and CDR2 are GTSNPN and SVGIG (reference sequence). This CDR3 is 13 amino acids long. The CDR3 loop reads CAWIKGQGEKLFF. The CDR3 DNA is TGTGCCTGGATTAAAGGACAGGGGGAAAAACTGTTTTTT.

This sequence joins TRBV4-3 and TRBJ2-7, with TRBD2 matching over 9 bases. This CDR3 has 15 amino acids. V shed 4 bases, J shed 6 bases, and the junction held 10 bases outside the gene matches. Per germline, CDR1 LGHNA and CDR2 YSLEER. The CDR3 is CASSPSSGLASEQYF. CDR3 nucleotides: TGCGCCAGCAGCCCTTCCTCGGGACTAGCTTCCGAGCAGTACTTC.

The V call is TRBV11-2, the J call TRBJ2-3; 11 bases map to TRBD2. Germline-derived CDR1 and CDR2 are SGHAT and FQNNGV. Trimming at V came to 4 bases and at J to 5 bases, leaving 8 bases not matched to a gene. The CDR3 has 16 residues. The CDR3 region has the DNA TGTGCCAGCAGCTCTAGTTTAGCGGGGGGGGAAGATACGCAGTATTTT. It yields the protein CASSSSLAGGEDTQYF.

The J gene is TRBJ2-3, the V gene TRBV5-4, with TRBD1 matching 8 bases. Germline CDR1 SGHNT, CDR2 YYREEE (reference sequence). The ends lost 5 bases at V and 0 bases at J; junction bases unmatched: 5. The CDR3 is made up of 15 amino acids. As DNA, the CDR3 is TGTGCCAGCAGGAAGGGACAGGATAGCACAGATACGCAGTATTTT. Its protein product is CASRKGQDSTDTQYF.

The chain carries TRBV7-8 and TRBJ2-7; 12 nucleotides match TRBD1. V dropped 5 bases and J dropped 6; count of bases not matched to a gene: 8. The CDR3 has 15 amino acids. Germline CDR1 is SGHVS and CDR2 is FQNEAQ. CDR3 in DNA: TGTGCCAGCAGCCCAACCGGGACAGGGGGCTTCGAGCAGTACTTC. Translation: CASSPTGTGGFEQYF.